The entry that follows covers one T cell receptor (beta chain) sequence. The sample belongs to a study of blood T cell repertoires in COVID-19. Study information: From T cells, B-cell-depleted T cells, or PBMCs came the material, which was cDNA or gDNA.

TCRdb's table, derived via immunoSEQ multiplex PCR, lists solely in-frame clones and lacks some. The profile covers under 70,000 clones, with about 87% appearing a single time and around 6% taken by the ten largest. The CDR3 contains 15 residues. V lost 5 bases, J lost 1 base, and 15 bases lay in between. Per germline, CDR1 SGHRS and CDR2 YFSETQ. The receptor comes from a woman between 65 and 79 years old with acute or convalescent COVID-19. The V and J genes are TRBV5-1 and TRBJ1-1, with D hard to call. The sample was peripheral blood. CDR3 residues: CASREAVMRNTEAFF. The DNA of the CDR3 is TGCGCCAGCAGGGAGGCAGTCATGAGGAACACTGAAGCTTTCTTT. Full variable domain (rest looked up from reference TRBV5-1 and TRBJ1-1): KAGVTQTPRYLIKTRGQQVTLSCSPISGHRSVSWYQQTPGQGLQFLFEYFSETQRNKGNFPGRFSGRQFSNSRSEMNVSTLELGDSALYLCASREAVMRNTEAFFGQGTRLTVV.